These 26 T cell receptor beta chains came from one sample sequenced in a study of blood T cells in healthy people across ages (dated by TCRdb to between 2015 and 2017). The library was generated by 5' RACE. Data came from an Illumina HiSeq 2500. The second PCR ran for roughly 7 to 11 cycles and used a J-beta primer mix along with a sample-barcoded 5' primer. Starting from the raw public reads, TCRdb applied fastp trimming at Q25, assembled clones with MiXCR and retained in-frame beta chains. A single entry per CDR3 protein holds the most common genes and DNA from its merged rows. The sample table shows over a million distinct CDR3 sequences, and less than 25% are seen once. The ten largest clones add up to less than 0.75% of the sample. The data also belong to a second study, concerning T cells of mothers and their children.

Sequenced sample: blood. Receptors originate from a girl aged 2-10 years in good health.

The chain links TRBV4-2 to TRBJ2-5; a possible D gene is TRBD2 (6 bases). The tail of the sequence fits TRBJ2-7 better, so the J call may be wrong. The CDR3 is made up of 16 amino acids. The germline CDR1 and CDR2 sequences are LGHNA and YNFKEQ. CDR3 sequence: CASSPEGYLSSYEQYF. The CDR3 DNA is TGTGCCAGCAGCCCGGAGGGATACCTCAGCTCCTACGAGCAGTACTTC.

The rearrangement links TRBV10-3 to TRBJ2-5; D might be TRBD1 (6 bases). The CDR3 is 15 amino acids. Per the germline V gene, CDR1 is ENHRY and CDR2 is SYGVKD. Trimming pared 5 bases from V and 2 bases from J, leaving 15 bases between. The CDR3 is CAISPSGTLQETQYF. CDR3 DNA sequence: TGTGCCATCAGTCCTTCCGGGACACTTCAAGAGACCCAGTACTTC.

V is TRBV4-2 and J is TRBJ2-7, with TRBD2 identical over 9 bases. The trim removed 0 bases at V and 2 bases at J, leaving 11 bases unmatched. Germline V gene sequence: CDR1 LGHNA, CDR2 YNFKEQ. The CDR3 length is 18 residues. The CDR3 sequence: CASSQDAGGLRTPYEQYF. The CDR3 DNA reads as TGTGCCAGCAGCCAAGATGCGGGAGGGCTTCGGACCCCCTACGAGCAGTACTTC.

The sample holds a few counts of this clonotype. The junction does not match germline at one end; this may be a read error. The chain joins TRBV5-1 to TRBJ2-7; no reliable D call. The germline V gene has CDR1 SGHRS and CDR2 YFSETQ. The CDR3 has 13 amino acids. CDR3: CTSSFGLDYEQYF. CDR3 DNA sequence: TGCACCAGCAGCTTCGGGCTGGACTACGAGCAGTACTTC.

The V and J genes are TRBV28 and TRBJ1-5; D is unresolved. This CDR3 has 15 residues. Germline V gene data show CDR1 as MDHEN and CDR2 as SYDVKM. V dropped 6 bases and J dropped 0 bases, with 12 bases sitting between them. The CDR3 sequence: CASSIRPGSNQPQHF. Written as DNA, the CDR3 is TGTGCCAGCAGCATAAGACCTGGTAGCAATCAGCCCCAGCATTTT.

The table lists this clonotype with a few counts. This rearrangement joins TRBV11-2 to TRBJ2-5; tentative D call: TRBD2 (6 bases). The CDR3 has 14 residues. V shed 3 bases and J shed 2 bases, with 10 bases lying between them. Germline CDR1 is SGHAT and CDR2 is FQNNGV. The CDR3 region is CASSFGLTQETQYF. DNA for the CDR3: TGTGCCAGCAGCTTCGGACTAACTCAAGAGACCCAGTACTTC.

The chain is built from TRBV7-2 and TRBJ2-1, with D perhaps matching TRBD2 (6 bases). There are 16 residues in the CDR3. Trimming left V 8 bases short and J 3 bases short, with 20 bases between. The germline V gene encodes CDR1 SGHTA and CDR2 FQGNSA. The CDR3 nucleotides read TGTGCCAGCTGCACCGGGACTCCTGAGCTCTACAATGAGCAGTTCTTC. Its translation: CASCTGTPELYNEQFF.

This clonotype occurred a few times. This rearrangement joins TRBV7-8 to TRBJ2-5; D possibly uses TRBD1 or TRBD2 (5 bases each). V lost 1 base, J lost 2 bases, and 14 bases lay in between. Germline V CDR1 and CDR2: SGHVS, FQNEAQ. CDR3 size: 16 residues. CDR3 sequence: CASSLDLGTLQETQYF. In nucleotides, the CDR3 is TGTGCCAGCAGCTTAGATTTAGGGACCTTGCAAGAGACCCAGTACTTC.

This rearrangement joins TRBV28 to TRBJ2-7, with a tentative D call TRBD2 (6 bases). V was clipped by 3 bases and J by 1 base, with 13 bases between them. Germline V gene lookup returns CDR1 MDHEN and CDR2 SYDVKM. This CDR3 is built from 15 residues. The CDR3 DNA reads as TGTGCCAGCAGTTTCTTCTCCGGGACTTCCTACGAGCAGTACTTC. Translated: CASSFFSGTSYEQYF.

V gene TRBV29-1 combines with J gene TRBJ1-1; D is undetermined. CDR1 SQVTM and CDR2 ANQGSEA come from the germline V gene. Trimming removed 0 bases at V and 2 bases at J, with 13 bases between. CDR3 length: 15 residues. CDR3 in amino acids: CSVEDLYEGNTEAFF. The CDR3, as DNA: TGCAGCGTTGAAGATCTGTATGAGGGCAACACTGAAGCTTTCTTT.

This clonotype turned up a few times. CDR3 coding DNA: TGTGCCAGTAGTCACGGGGGCCTCTCTGGGGCCAACGTCCTGACTTTC. Translating it yields CASSHGGLSGANVLTF. The V call is TRBV19, the J call TRBJ2-6, with D perhaps TRBD1 or TRBD2 (6 bases each). The CDR3 extends over 16 amino acids. Germline CDR1 is LNHDA and CDR2 is SQIVND (reference sequence). Trimming shortened V by 5 bases and J by 0 bases, and 11 bases separated the two germline ends.

This clonotype was found a few times. This chain uses TRBV3-1 with TRBJ2-7; D uncertain. Germline V lookup: CDR1 LGHDT, CDR2 YNNKEL (reference sequence). The CDR3 runs 14 residues. Trimming left V 4 bases short and J 2 bases short, with 12 bases between. CDR3: CASSPTRVPYEQYF. The CDR3 nucleotides are TGTGCCAGCAGCCCTACAAGGGTGCCCTACGAGCAGTACTTC.

The V call is TRBV4-2, the J call TRBJ2-5, with D possibly matching TRBD2 (6 bases). The CDR3 covers 14 residues. Germline V gene lookup returns CDR1 LGHNA and CDR2 YNFKEQ. The V and J ends lost 6 bases and 5 bases respectively, with 16 bases between them. This CDR3 is CASSPEGLEETQYF. The CDR3 coding sequence is TGTGCCAGCAGTCCGGAGGGCCTAGAGGAGACCCAGTACTTC.

The chain carries TRBV28 and TRBJ2-1, with TRBD2 as a possible D gene (5 bases). The CDR3 sequence is 17 residues long. Trimming removed 6 bases from V and 0 bases from J, with 18 bases in between. Germline CDR1 and CDR2: MDHEN and SYDVKM. The CDR3 region has the DNA TGTGCCAGCAGGTCTCGCACTAGATTAACCTCCTACAATGAGCAGTTCTTC. It yields the protein CASRSRTRLTSYNEQFF. The complete variable domain, with remaining parts taken from reference TRBV28 and TRBJ2-1, reads DVKVTQSSRYLVKRTGEKVFLECVQDMDHENMFWYRQDPGLGLRLIYFSYDVKMKEKGDIPEGYSVSREKKERFSLILESASTNQTSMYLCASRSRTRLTSYNEQFFGPGTRLTVL.

The chain combines TRBV9 with TRBJ1-5, with unresolved D. Trimming removed 4 bases at V and 5 bases at J, with 16 bases between. The CDR3 runs to 15 residues. The germline V gene has CDR1 SGDLS and CDR2 YYNGEE. The CDR3 sequence: CASSSQSGLDQPQHF. The CDR3 bases are TGTGCCAGCAGCTCTCAATCGGGCCTGGATCAGCCCCAGCATTTT.

The rearrangement uses TRBV2 and TRBJ2-2; 8 bases are a match to TRBD2. The CDR3 spans 16 residues. CDR1 is SNHLY, CDR2 FYNNEI, per germline. The J segment lost 7 bases and the V segment lost 5 bases, leaving 12 bases of the junction unmatched. CDR3 DNA: TGTGCCAGCAGTCTATACGGGGGGGAATTTATCGGGGAGCTGTTTTTT. As protein: CASSLYGGEFIGELFF.

This clonotype was picked up a small number of times. This chain joins TRBV20-1 and TRBJ2-7, with a tentative D call TRBD1 (6 bases). The CDR3 runs to 12 residues. V dropped 2 bases and J dropped 6 bases, with 11 bases sitting between them. The germline CDR1 and CDR2 sequences are DFQATT and SNEGSKA (reference sequence). The DNA of the CDR3 is TGCAGTGCTAGATACCAGGGGTCCGAGCAGTACTTC. Residues: CSARYQGSEQYF.

This chain connects TRBV29-1 to TRBJ1-2; the D gene is possibly TRBD1 (6 bases). CDR1 is SQVTM and CDR2 is ANQGSEA in the germline V gene. The CDR3 runs to 12 residues. Trimming stripped 4 bases from V and 8 bases from J, with 14 bases between. CDR3 loop: CSVGPGARGYTF. CDR3 nucleotide sequence: TGCAGCGTTGGGCCGGGGGCGCGAGGCTACACCTTC.

The CDR3 nucleotides are TGTGCCAGCAGTGCCAGCCGGGACACCACTGAAGCTTTCTTT. This codes for CASSASRDTTEAFF. This chain links TRBV28 with TRBJ1-1, with D possibly TRBD1 on 6 matching bases. The CDR3 consists of 14 residues. V was cut by 5 bases and J by 4 bases, with 14 bases left in between. CDR1 MDHEN and CDR2 SYDVKM come from the germline V gene.

The chain links TRBV11-2 to TRBJ2-3, with TRBD2 matching 11 bases. J lost 2 bases, V lost 3 bases, and 16 bases had no gene match. Germline V gene sequence: CDR1 SGHAT, CDR2 FQNNGV. The CDR3 totals 20 residues. The CDR3 spells CASSFPLASGGIPNTDTQYF. Written as DNA, the CDR3 is TGTGCCAGCAGCTTTCCCCTGGCTAGCGGGGGGATACCTAACACAGATACGCAGTATTTT.

This clonotype was counted many times. The V gene is TRBV12-3 or TRBV12-4, the J gene TRBJ1-4, with a tentative D call TRBD1 (5 bases). V gave up 5 bases and J gave up 7 bases, with 5 bases separating them. This CDR3 contains 11 residues. CDR3 in amino acids: CASSQGEKLFF. The CDR3 nucleotides read TGTGCCAGCAGTCAGGGTGAAAAACTGTTTTTT.

The V gene is TRBV2, the J gene TRBJ2-7; 7 positions agree with TRBD1. Trimming at V came to 3 bases and at J to 0 bases, leaving 5 bases not matched to a gene. This CDR3 spans 15 amino acids. Germline values: CDR1 SNHLY, CDR2 FYNNEI. In DNA, the CDR3 is TGTGCCAGCAGTGATGAGGGACAGAGCTCCTACGAGCAGTACTTC. It codes for CASSDEGQSSYEQYF.

V usage is TRBV9 and J usage is TRBJ2-7, with 9 bases matching TRBD2. Germline CDR1 is SGDLS and CDR2 is YYNGEE. This CDR3 has 14 residues. With 4 bases clipped from V and 7 bases from J, the junction kept 9 bases outside the gene matches. CDR3 coding DNA: TGTGCCAGCAGCAAGACTAGCGGAAGTTTGGAGCAGTACTTC. Translating it yields CASSKTSGSLEQYF. The complete variable domain, with remaining parts taken from reference TRBV9 and TRBJ2-7, reads DSGVTQTPKHLITATGQRVTLRCSPRSGDLSVYWYQQSLDQGLQFLIQYYNGEERAKGNILERFSAQQFPDLHSELNLSSLELGDSALYFCASSKTSGSLEQYFGPGTRLTVT.

This sequence joins TRBV7-9 and TRBJ2-6; D might be TRBD1 (5 bases). V gave up 5 bases and J gave up 1 base, with 9 bases separating them. Germline lookup yields CDR1 SEHNR and CDR2 FQNEAQ (reference sequence). The CDR3 is 15 amino acids. In DNA, the CDR3 is TGTGCCAGCAGCCAGCCAGGGTCTGGGGCCAACGTCCTGACTTTC. Translation gives CASSQPGSGANVLTF. The full variable domain, rest sourced from reference TRBV7-9 and TRBJ2-6, is DTGVSQNPRHKITKRGQNVTFRCDPISEHNRLYWYRQTLGQGPEFLTYFQNEAQLEKSRLLSDRFSAERPKGSFSTLEIQRTEQGDSAMYLCASSQPGSGANVLTFGAGSRLTVL.

The J gene is TRBJ2-1, the V gene TRBV9; D possibly corresponds to TRBD2 (6 bases). Trimming shortened V by 0 bases and J by 2 bases, and 9 bases separated the two germline ends. CDR3 length equals 15 residues. Germline CDR1 and CDR2: SGDLS and YYNGEE. CDR3 in amino acids: CASSVVSGAYNEQFF. For the CDR3, the DNA is TGTGCCAGCAGCGTAGTTAGCGGAGCCTACAATGAGCAGTTCTTC.

The V and J genes are TRBV20-1 and TRBJ2-5; no definite D call. The DNA matches TRBJ2-1 better at its end, which makes the J call doubtful. From germline, CDR1 is DFQATT and CDR2 SNEGSKA (reference sequence). The CDR3 loop spans 10 amino acids. For the CDR3, the DNA is TGCAGTGCTAGAACCCACGAGCAGTTCTTC. Translation gives CSARTHEQFF.